The clone carrying this T cell receptor (beta chain) was seen many times. Read coverage stops 3 residues before the CDR3 terminus; the germline J gene supplies the remainder. The CDR3 runs 17 residues. V lost 0 bases to trimming and J lost 1 base; unmatched junction nucleotides: 5. Germline assignment: CDR1 LGHNA and CDR2 YNFKEQ. The sample belongs to a study of T cell clonality in common variable immunodeficiency. Sequenced by immunoSEQ multiplex PCR; TCRdb stores in-frame clones only, minus some. Recorded here are around 34,000 clones, with no singletons, and the ten leading clones hold 2.5% to 3%. This receptor was obtained from a person aged 18-69 years in good health. V usage is TRBV4-2 and J usage is TRBJ2-2; 7 bases are a match to TRBD2. Sequencing was performed on peripheral blood mononuclear cells. The CDR3 DNA, read in part, is TGTGCCAGCAGCCAAGATTTCGCTAGCGGGAACACCGGGGAG. Its translation is CASSQDFASGNTGE. The whole CDR3 protein is CASSQDFASGNTGELFF.